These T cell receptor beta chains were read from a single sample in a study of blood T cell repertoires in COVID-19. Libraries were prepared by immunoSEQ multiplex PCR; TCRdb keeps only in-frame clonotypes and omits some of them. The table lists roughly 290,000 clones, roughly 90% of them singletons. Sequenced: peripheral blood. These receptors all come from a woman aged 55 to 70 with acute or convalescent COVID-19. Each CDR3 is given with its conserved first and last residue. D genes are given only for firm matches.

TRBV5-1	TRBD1	CASSYRGAVTGELFF
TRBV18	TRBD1	CASSSSPGTGGNTIYF
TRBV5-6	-	CASSLKGGTEAFF
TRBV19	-	CASSIGWGRESTNTEAFF
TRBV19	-	CASSEDRGGELFF
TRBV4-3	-	CASSQDQGGYGYTF
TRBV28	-	CASSLAGFNYGYTF
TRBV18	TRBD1	CASSPRQGLGGTEAFF
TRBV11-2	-	CASRSPRRSNQPQHF
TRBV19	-	CASGPGQTLNTEAFF
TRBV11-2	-	CASSLVAAWGVRETQYF